This T cell receptor (beta chain) stems from a study of early T cells in non-severe SARS-CoV-2 infection. Study-level background: Bulk RNA isolated from unsorted whole blood underwent sequencing; chains were not paired.

General study results and limits: A preference for anti-spike CD8 responses marked VDJdb matching, which missed private and CD4 specificities.

Turning to this clonotype: The antigen is unknown.

CDR3 length: 13 amino acids. Trimming shortened V by 6 bases and J by 3 bases, and 11 bases separated the two germline ends. The library protocol tagged individual cDNA molecules with unique molecular identifiers. TCRdb reprocessed the 5' RACE reads via MiXCR and lists one record per CDR3 protein. Among roughly 70,000 distinct CDR3 sequences listed, roughly 21% were seen once. The starting material was whole blood, obtained at baseline. The TCR originated in an adult who was a healthcare worker with PCR-confirmed SARS-CoV-2 infection or an uninfected control (not recorded which). V is TRBV12-3 or TRBV12-4 and J is TRBJ1-1, with D unresolved. CDR3 region: CASREDGDTEAFF. Written as DNA, the CDR3 is TGTGCCAGCAGGGAGGACGGGGACACTGAAGCTTTCTTT.